Sequencing of this T cell receptor beta chain was carried out in a study of cytomegalovirus exposure and HLA in healthy donors. Study-wide findings and caveats: Some V segments could not be told apart, so they were left out, TRBV6-2 and TRBV6-3 among them. A list of 150 or so TCR beta chains associated with cytomegalovirus was given. A classifier reportedly called cytomegalovirus status with high sensitivity and specificity.

As to this clone: The target antigen is unknown.

This cohort consisted of healthy bone marrow donors. J gave up 3 bases and V 3 bases, and 9 bases lay outside the gene matches. The CDR3 spans 16 residues. The germline gives CDR1 SGHRS, CDR2 YFSETQ. PCR was performed using 60 Vbeta and 13 Jbeta primers. Sequenced by immunoSEQ multiplex PCR; TCRdb stores in-frame clones only, minus some. Among about 96,000 clones, approximately 75% were seen once, and the ten largest hold 11% to 15%. The chain joins TRBV5-1 to TRBJ2-4; 7 bases line up with TRBD1. The specimen sequenced was PBMCs. This sequence originates from a woman in her seventies in good health and CMV-seropositive. The CDR3 DNA is TGCGCCAGCAGCTATCGACAGGGTTTTGTCAAAAACATTCAGTACTTC. Amino acids: CASSYRQGFVKNIQYF.